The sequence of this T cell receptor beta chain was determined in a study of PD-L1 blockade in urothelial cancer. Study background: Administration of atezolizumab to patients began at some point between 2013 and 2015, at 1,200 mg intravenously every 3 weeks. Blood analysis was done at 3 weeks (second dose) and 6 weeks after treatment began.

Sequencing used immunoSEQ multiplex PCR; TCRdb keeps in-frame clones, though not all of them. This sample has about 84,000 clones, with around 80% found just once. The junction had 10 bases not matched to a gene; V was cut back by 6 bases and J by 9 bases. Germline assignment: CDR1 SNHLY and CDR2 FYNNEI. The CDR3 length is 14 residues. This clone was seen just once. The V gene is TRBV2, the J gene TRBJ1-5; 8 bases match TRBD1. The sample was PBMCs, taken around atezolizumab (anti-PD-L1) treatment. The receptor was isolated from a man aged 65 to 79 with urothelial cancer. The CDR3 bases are TGTGCCAGCAGAGGAACGATTGGACAGGGGCCCCAGCATTTT. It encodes CASRGTIGQGPQHF.